This T cell receptor (beta chain) appears in the sequencing data of a study of PD-1 blockade in classical Hodgkin lymphoma. Study results and caveats: Patients who responded completely had about the same baseline diversity as newly diagnosed patients. Causes of the repertoire differences remain undefined, possibly disease activity or prior therapy. At baseline, newly diagnosed patients reportedly showed less TCR diversity than healthy donors.

V was trimmed by 6 bases and J by 2 bases, leaving 5 bases between them. Germline assignment: CDR1 SEHNR and CDR2 FQNEAQ (reference sequence). This CDR3 has 13 amino acids. In its sample, this clone was seen once. Its specificity is unknown. The time point denotes: cycle 4 day 1 (C4D1), after more than five weeks of nivolumab. The patients all showed relapse after autologous stem cell transplantation, while their brentuximab vedotin exposure varied. Thawed PBMCs underwent magnetic negative selection to yield purified CD4+ T cells. The repertoire was sequenced with immunoSEQ multiplex PCR; TCRdb's copy has only in-frame clones and lacks some. The data show roughly 30,000 clones, around 79% seen once.

This chain links TRBV7-9 with TRBJ2-6; D gene uncertain. This receptor was obtained from a human donor with classical Hodgkin lymphoma. Source: CD4+ T cells from blood, taken before the fourth cycle of nivolumab. CDR3 residues: CASSLAGANVLTF. CDR3 DNA: TGTGCCAGCAGTCTCGCTGGGGCCAACGTCCTGACTTTC.